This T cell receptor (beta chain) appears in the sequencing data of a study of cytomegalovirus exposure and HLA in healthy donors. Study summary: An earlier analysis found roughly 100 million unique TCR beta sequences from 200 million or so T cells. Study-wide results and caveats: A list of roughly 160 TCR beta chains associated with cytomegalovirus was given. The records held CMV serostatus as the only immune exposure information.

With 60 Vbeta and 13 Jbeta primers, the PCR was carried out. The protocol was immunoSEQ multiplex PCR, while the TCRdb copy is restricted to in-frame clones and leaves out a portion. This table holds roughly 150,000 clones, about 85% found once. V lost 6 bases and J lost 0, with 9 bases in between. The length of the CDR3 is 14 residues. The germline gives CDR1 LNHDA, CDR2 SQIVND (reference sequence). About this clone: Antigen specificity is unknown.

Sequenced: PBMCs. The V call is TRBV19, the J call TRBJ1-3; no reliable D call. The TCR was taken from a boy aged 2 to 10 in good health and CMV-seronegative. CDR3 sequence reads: CASRWSGSGNTIYF. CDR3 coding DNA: TGTGCCAGTAGATGGTCGGGCTCTGGAAACACCATATATTTT.